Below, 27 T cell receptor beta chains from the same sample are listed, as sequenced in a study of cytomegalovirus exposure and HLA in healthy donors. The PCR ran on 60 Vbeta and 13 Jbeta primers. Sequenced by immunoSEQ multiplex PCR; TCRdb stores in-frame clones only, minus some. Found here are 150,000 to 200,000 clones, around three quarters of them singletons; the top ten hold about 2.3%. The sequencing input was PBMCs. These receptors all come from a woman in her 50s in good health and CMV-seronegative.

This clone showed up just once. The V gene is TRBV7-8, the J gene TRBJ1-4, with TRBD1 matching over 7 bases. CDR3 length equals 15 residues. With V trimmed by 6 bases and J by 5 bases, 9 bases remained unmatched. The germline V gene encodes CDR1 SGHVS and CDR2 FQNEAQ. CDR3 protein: CASSQDRDSNEKLFF. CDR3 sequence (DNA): TGTGCCAGCAGTCAAGACCGGGACAGCAATGAAAAACTGTTTTTT.

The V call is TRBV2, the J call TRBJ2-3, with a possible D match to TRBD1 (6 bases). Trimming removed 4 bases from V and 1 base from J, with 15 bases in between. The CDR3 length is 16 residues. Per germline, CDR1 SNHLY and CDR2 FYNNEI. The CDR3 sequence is CASSANTGIGTDTQYF. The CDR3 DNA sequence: TGTGCCAGCAGTGCCAATACAGGGATCGGCACAGATACGCAGTATTTT.

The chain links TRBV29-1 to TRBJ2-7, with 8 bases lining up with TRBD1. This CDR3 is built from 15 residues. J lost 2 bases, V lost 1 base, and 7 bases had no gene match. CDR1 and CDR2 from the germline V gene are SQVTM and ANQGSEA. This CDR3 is CSVEGGTGSPYEQYF. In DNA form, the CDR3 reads TGCAGCGTTGAAGGCGGGACAGGATCACCCTACGAGCAGTACTTC.

CDR3 sequence: CASSFQIGAGGELFF. As DNA, the CDR3 is TGTGCCAGCAGCTTTCAAATTGGGGCCGGCGGGGAGCTGTTTTTT. V is TRBV5-5 and J is TRBJ2-2, with D perhaps matching TRBD1 (5 bases). Germline CDR1 and CDR2: SGHKS and YYEKEE (reference sequence). V was pared by 2 bases and J by 7 bases, with 15 bases between. This CDR3 spans 15 amino acids.

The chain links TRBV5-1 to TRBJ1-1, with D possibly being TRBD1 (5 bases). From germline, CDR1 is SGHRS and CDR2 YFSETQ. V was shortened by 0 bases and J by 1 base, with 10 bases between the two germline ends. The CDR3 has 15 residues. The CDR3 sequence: CASSLVVTGNTEAFF. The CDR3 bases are TGCGCCAGCAGCTTGGTGGTAACAGGGAACACTGAAGCTTTCTTT.

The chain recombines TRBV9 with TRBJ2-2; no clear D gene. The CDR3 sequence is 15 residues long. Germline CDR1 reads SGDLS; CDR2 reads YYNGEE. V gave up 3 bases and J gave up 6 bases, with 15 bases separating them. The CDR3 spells CASSARSSGAGELFF. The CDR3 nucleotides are TGTGCCAGCAGCGCCAGATCGTCCGGAGCCGGGGAGCTGTTTTTT. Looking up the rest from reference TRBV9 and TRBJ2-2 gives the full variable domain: DSGVTQTPKHLITATGQRVTLRCSPRSGDLSVYWYQQSLDQGLQFLIQYYNGEERAKGNILERFSAQQFPDLHSELNLSSLELGDSALYFCASSARSSGAGELFFGEGSRLTVL.

The CDR3, as DNA: TGTGCCAGTAGCCCGACCATCACTAGCGGGAGTTACGAGCAGTACTTC. This encodes CASSPTITSGSYEQYF. The chain employs TRBV19 and TRBJ2-7; 11 nucleotides match TRBD2. The junction had 11 bases not matched to a gene; V was cut back by 6 bases and J by 4 bases. CDR3 length: 16 residues. CDR1 and CDR2 (germline): LNHDA, SQIVND (reference sequence).

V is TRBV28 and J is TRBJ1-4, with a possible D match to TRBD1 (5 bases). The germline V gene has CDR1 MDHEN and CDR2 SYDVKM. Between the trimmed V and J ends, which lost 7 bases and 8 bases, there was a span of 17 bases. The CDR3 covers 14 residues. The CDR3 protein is CASTRQLGREKLFF. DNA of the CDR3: TGTGCCAGCACCAGACAGCTGGGGCGAGAAAAACTGTTTTTT.

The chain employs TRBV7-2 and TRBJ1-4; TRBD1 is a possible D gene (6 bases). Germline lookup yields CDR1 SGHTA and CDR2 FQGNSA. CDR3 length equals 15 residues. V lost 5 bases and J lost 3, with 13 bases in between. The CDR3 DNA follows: TGTGCCAGCAGCCTTGGGGGGGGGCCTAATGAAAAACTGTTTTTT. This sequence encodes CASSLGGGPNEKLFF.

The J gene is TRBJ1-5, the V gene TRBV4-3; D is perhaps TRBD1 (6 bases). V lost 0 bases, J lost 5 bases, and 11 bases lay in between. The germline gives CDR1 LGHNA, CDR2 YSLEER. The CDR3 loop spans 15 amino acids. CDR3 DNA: TGCGCCAGCAGCCAAGATACACAGGGTTATCAGCCCCAGCATTTT. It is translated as CASSQDTQGYQPQHF.

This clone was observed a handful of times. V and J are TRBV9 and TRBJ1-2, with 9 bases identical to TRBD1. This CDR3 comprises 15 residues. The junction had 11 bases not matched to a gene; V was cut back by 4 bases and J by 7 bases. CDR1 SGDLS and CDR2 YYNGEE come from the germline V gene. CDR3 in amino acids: CASSPSVQGAGGYTF. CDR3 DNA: TGTGCCAGCAGCCCCTCCGTACAGGGGGCGGGTGGCTACACCTTC.

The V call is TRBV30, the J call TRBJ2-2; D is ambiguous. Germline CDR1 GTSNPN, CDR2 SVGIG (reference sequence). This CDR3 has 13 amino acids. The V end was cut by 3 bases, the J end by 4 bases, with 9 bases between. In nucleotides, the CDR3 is TGTGCCTGGAGCCCAACGGGCACCGGGGAGCTGTTTTTT. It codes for CAWSPTGTGELFF. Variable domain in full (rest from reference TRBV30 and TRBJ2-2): SQTIHQWPATLVQPVGSPLSLECTVEGTSNPNLYWYRQAAGRGLQLLFYSVGIGQISSEVPQNLSASRPQDRQFILSSKKLLLSDSGFYLCAWSPTGTGELFFGEGSRLTVL.

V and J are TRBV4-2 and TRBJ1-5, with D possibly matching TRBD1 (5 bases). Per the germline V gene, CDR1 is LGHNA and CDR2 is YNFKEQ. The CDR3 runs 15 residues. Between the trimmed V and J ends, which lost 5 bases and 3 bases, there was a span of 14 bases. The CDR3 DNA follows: TGTGCCAGCAGCGCGACCCGACAGTCCAATCAGCCCCAGCATTTT. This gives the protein CASSATRQSNQPQHF.

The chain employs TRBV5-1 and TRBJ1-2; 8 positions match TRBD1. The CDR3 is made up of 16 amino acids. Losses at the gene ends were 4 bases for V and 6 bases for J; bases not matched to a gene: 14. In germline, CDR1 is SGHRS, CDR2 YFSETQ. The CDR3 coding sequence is TGCGCCAGCAGCGCGGGGTACGCAGGGGGCAGCGATGGCTACACCTTC. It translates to CASSAGYAGGSDGYTF.

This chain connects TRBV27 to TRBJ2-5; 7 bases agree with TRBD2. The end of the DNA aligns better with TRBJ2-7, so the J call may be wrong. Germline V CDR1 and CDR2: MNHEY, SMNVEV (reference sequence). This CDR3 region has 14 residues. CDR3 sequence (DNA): TGTGCCAGCAGTTTTCTGGGGGGGGCCTACGAGCAGTACTTC. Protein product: CASSFLGGAYEQYF.

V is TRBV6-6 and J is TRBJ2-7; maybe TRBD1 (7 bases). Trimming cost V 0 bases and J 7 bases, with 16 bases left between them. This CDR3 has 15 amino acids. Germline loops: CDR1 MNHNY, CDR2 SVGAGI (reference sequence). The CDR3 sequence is CASSYSFDRAGEQYF. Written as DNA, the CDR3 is TGTGCCAGCAGTTACTCCTTTGACAGGGCGGGGGAGCAGTACTTC.

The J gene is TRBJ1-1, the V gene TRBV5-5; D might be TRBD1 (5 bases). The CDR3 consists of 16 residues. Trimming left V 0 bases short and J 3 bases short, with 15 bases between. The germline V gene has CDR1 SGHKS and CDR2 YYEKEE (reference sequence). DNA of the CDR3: TGTGCCAGCAGCTTGGGGACACCCCCGAAGGACACTGAAGCTTTCTTT. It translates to CASSLGTPPKDTEAFF.

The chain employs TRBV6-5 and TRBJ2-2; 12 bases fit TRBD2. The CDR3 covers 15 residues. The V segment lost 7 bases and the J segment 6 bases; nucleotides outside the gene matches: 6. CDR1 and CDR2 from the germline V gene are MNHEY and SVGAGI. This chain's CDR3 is CASTTGLAGPGELFF. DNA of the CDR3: TGTGCCAGCACCACAGGACTAGCGGGACCCGGGGAGCTGTTTTTT.

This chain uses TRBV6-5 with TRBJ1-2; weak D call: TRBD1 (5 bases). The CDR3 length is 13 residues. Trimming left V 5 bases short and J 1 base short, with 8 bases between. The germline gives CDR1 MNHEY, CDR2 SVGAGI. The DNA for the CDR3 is TGTGCCAGCAGTAGAAGGGGTAACTATGGCTACACCTTC. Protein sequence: CASSRRGNYGYTF.

The CDR3 here is CASSFSRQGAGKPQHF. The CDR3 bases are TGTGCCAGCAGTTTTTCGAGACAGGGGGCTGGCAAGCCCCAGCATTTT. The V gene is TRBV28, the J gene TRBJ1-5; 10 bases line up with TRBD1. CDR3 length: 16 residues. J gave up 8 bases and V 3 bases, and 10 bases lay outside the gene matches. Germline CDR1 MDHEN, CDR2 SYDVKM.

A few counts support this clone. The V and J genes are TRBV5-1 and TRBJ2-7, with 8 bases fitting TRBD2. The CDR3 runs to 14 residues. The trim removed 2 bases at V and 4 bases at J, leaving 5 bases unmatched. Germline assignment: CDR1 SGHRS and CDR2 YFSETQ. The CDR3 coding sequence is TGCGCCAGCAGCTTCGGGGGGGCGGCGTACGAGCAGTACTTC. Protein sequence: CASSFGGAAYEQYF.

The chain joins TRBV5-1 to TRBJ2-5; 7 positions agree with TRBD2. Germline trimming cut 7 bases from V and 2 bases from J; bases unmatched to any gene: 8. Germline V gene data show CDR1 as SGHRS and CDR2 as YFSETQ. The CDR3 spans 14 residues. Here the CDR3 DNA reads TGCGCCAGCGGGTCTAGCGGAGCTCAAGAGACCCAGTACTTC. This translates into CASGSSGAQETQYF.

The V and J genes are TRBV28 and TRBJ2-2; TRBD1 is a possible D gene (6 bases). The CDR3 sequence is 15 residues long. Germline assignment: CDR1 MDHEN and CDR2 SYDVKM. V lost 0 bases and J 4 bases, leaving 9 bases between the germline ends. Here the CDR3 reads CASSLWGAGTGELFF. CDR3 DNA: TGTGCCAGCAGTTTATGGGGGGCGGGCACCGGGGAGCTGTTTTTT.

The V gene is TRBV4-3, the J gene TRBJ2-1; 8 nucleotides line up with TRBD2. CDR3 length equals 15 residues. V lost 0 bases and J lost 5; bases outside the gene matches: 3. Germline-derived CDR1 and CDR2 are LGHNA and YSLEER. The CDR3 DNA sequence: TGCGCCAGCAGCCAAGATGGAGCGGGAGACAATGAGCAGTTCTTC. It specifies CASSQDGAGDNEQFF.

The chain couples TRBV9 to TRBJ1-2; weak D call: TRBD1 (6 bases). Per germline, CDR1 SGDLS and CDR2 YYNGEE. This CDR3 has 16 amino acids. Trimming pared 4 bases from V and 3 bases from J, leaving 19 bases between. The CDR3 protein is CASSPGAILGDYGYTF. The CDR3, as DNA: TGTGCCAGCAGCCCAGGGGCTATCCTTGGGGACTATGGCTACACCTTC. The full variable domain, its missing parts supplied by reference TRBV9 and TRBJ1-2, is DSGVTQTPKHLITATGQRVTLRCSPRSGDLSVYWYQQSLDQGLQFLIQYYNGEERAKGNILERFSAQQFPDLHSELNLSSLELGDSALYFCASSPGAILGDYGYTFGSGTRLTVV.

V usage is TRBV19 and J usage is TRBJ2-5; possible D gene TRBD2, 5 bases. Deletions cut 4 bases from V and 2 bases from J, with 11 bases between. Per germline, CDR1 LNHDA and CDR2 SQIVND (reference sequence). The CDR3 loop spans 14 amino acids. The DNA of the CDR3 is TGTGCCAGTAGTACGTCCGGGAAGCAAGAGACCCAGTACTTC. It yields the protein CASSTSGKQETQYF. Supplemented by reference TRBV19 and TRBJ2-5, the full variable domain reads DGGITQSPKYLFRKEGQNVTLSCEQNLNHDAMYWYRQDPGQGLRLIYYSQIVNDFQKGDIAEGYSVSREKKESFPLTVTSAQKNPTAFYLCASSTSGKQETQYFGPGTRLLVL.

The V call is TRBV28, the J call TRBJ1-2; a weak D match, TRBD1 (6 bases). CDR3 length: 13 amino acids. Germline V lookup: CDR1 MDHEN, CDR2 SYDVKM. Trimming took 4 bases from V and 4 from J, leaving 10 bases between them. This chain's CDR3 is CASSSHRVYGYTF. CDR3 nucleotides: TGTGCCAGCAGTTCCCACAGGGTCTATGGCTACACCTTC.